This TCR beta chain is from a study of blood T cell repertoires in COVID-19. Across the study: The study drew acute and convalescent COVID-19 samples from the United States, Italy and Spain.

Deletions cut 4 bases from V and 0 bases from J, with 9 bases between. The CDR3 totals 14 residues. Germline lookup yields CDR1 MNHNY and CDR2 SVGAGI (reference sequence). Authors' data handling: Amplification of reference gene primers provided the estimated nucleated cell counts. The method was immunoSEQ multiplex PCR; TCRdb's version includes in-frame clones alone and lacks a portion of them. That table gives V, J and clone size, and the DNA gave D and trimming. Of about 320,000 clones listed, around 90% are singletons. This receptor was obtained from a man between 18 and 35 years old who had recovered from COVID-19. This rearrangement joins TRBV6-6 to TRBJ1-1; D ambiguous. The sample comprised peripheral blood. The CDR3 sequence is CASSWAQLNTEAFF. DNA of the CDR3: TGTGCCAGCAGTTGGGCACAATTGAACACTGAAGCTTTCTTT.